This T cell receptor beta chain is from a study of T and B cells in COVID-19 patients (TCRdb year 2020). With respect to the entire study: In this study, adaptive immunity was profiled in COVID-19 patients who either had active infection or had recovered, using TRB and IGH repertoire sequencing of peripheral blood. The recovered cohort included some 18 patients who contributed 20 to 25 samples, and most of those patients had mild to moderate COVID-19 that was managed on an outpatient basis. A median age of approximately 37 years was recorded in the recovered cohort versus 67 years in the active-infection cohort. Of the approximately 21 patients in the active-infection cohort, about eleven were critically ill and needed mechanical ventilation or ECMO. In the active-infection cohort, nine tenths of the roughly 20 patients had comorbidities linked to unfavorable COVID-19 outcome. Over 8 million TCR sequences were analysed from a TCR and BCR sequence repository that comprised 35 or so patients and 60 to 80 time points. A couple of patients were included in both the recovered and active cohorts because samples were available from active disease and after recovery. An age-matched reference group of 39 healthy donors negative for COVID-19 antibodies served as the comparison for repertoire analyses. Up to roughly 10 follow-up blood samples were collected per patient, with some samples spanning different disease stages in the same individual.

CDR1 MDHEN and CDR2 SYDVKM are derived from the germline V gene. The trim is 6 bases for V and 4 bases for J, with a gap of 21 bases between the germline ends. The CDR3, from cysteine to phenylalanine, totals 16 residues. The read is trimmed to its CDR3 DNA, 48 bases read in frame from base 1. Sequencing was performed on an Illumina MiSeq. TRB rearrangements were amplified by multiplex PCR with BIOMED2 TRB-A/B primer pools. Two consecutive PCRs added Illumina-compatible adapters and 7-nucleotide sample barcodes to the amplicons. All library PCRs used Phusion HS II polymerase. Amplicons were purified from gel with the NucleoSpin Gel and PCR Clean-up kit, quantified on Qubit, and pooled at 3.5 to 4.5 nM. Amplicon pool quality was checked on an Agilent 2100 Bioanalyzer before Illumina next-generation sequencing. The published analysis was carried out like this. MiXCR 3.0.8 with the default MiXCR reference library was used to annotate TRB rearrangements. Non-productive reads and sequences with fewer than 2 reads were excluded, and each unique CDR3 nucleotide sequence counted as one clone. Clonality, diversity, richness and V-J gene usage were calculated in R 3.5.1. GLIPH2 was used for TCR clustering by CDR3 similarity, and generation probabilities were calculated by OLGA. GLIPH2 clusters were kept only when the clusters contained at least four unique TCR clonotypes present in at least three individuals. TCRdb redid the processing of the public reads, applying fastp at Q25 and MiXCR, and retained in-frame beta chains. One record per CDR3 amino acid sequence lists the most common genes and DNA. The authors' filters were not applied to this entry. In this sample the table shows about 7,800 distinct CDR3 sequences, 35% to 50% of which occur a single time. 3.3% of the sample rests with the top ten.

Turning to this clonotype: What antigen it recognizes has not been identified. The sample holds no much larger clone one base away, and base qualities are not on file.

Genomic DNA extracted from blood was used in amounts of roughly 250-500 ng for amplification of TRB repertoires. Paper-wide results and their limitations: The cohort was judged too small for assessing how HLA contributes to COVID-19 susceptibility or severity. Few blood samples were available from mildly ill patients while symptoms were present, and early samples from severe cases were likewise scarce. A total of 2,000 to 2,500 exclusive TCR clusters, including approximately 30 low-pGen clusters, were found in the recovered cohort. TRB repertoires were found to be highly clonal in active COVID-19, whereas diversity and richness at recovery were found to rise above healthy donor levels. The reported TCR clusters were stated to require prospective validation before clinical use. Specific T cell subsets (CD4+/Treg/CD8+) and sorted SARS-CoV-2-responsive or tetramer+ T cells had not yet been sequenced, and the corresponding sequencing experiments were ongoing. TRBV/TRBJ gene usage was reported as strongly skewed in patients with COVID-19.

This receptor chain uses TRBV28 and TRBJ2-5; the D gene could be either TRBD1 or TRBD2, each agreeing at 5 bases. This TCR was recovered from a human donor who had recovered from COVID-19. The sample comprised blood. CDR3 reads: CASSIEFDGTAETQYF. The DNA reads TGTGCCAGCAGCATAGAATTCGATGGGACGGCAGAGACCCAGTACTTC.